This T cell receptor beta chain is from a study of shared clonotypes between healthy human individuals. Trimming took 1 base from V and 3 from J, leaving 8 bases between them. The length of the CDR3 is 13 residues. The germline V gene encodes CDR1 SGHKS and CDR2 YYEKEE (reference sequence). Clones were read by immunoSEQ multiplex PCR, and TCRdb kept only the in-frame ones, dropping some. Here the sample spans more than 2,000,000 clones, around nine tenths being singletons. Concerning this clone: No antigen is known for it.

The study drew all its donors from Caucasian adults living in Nashville, Tennessee. Study observations and caveats: In having few donors, the study represented limited genetic and exposure-history diversity.

The TCR sequence derives from a young man in good health. Sample: naive CD4+ T cells sorted from blood. Subset specified: CD45RA+ positively selected. This chain links TRBV5-5 with TRBJ2-7; no clear D gene. CDR3 amino acids: CASSLSHNYEQYF. CDR3 coding DNA: TGTGCCAGCAGCTTGTCCCATAACTACGAGCAGTACTTC.